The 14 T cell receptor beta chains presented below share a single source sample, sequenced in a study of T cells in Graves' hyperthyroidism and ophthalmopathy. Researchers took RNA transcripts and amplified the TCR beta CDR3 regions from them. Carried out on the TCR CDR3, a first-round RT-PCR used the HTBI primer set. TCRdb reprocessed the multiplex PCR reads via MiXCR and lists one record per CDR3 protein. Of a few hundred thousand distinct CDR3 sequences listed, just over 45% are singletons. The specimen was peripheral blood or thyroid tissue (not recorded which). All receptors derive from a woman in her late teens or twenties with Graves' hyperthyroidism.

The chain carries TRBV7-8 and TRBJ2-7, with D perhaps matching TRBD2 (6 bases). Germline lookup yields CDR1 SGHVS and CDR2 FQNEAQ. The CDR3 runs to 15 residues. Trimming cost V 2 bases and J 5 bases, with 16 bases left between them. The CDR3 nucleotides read TGTGCCAGCAGCTTAATAGCGGACCTGTACAACGAGCAGTACTTC. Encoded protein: CASSLIADLYNEQYF.

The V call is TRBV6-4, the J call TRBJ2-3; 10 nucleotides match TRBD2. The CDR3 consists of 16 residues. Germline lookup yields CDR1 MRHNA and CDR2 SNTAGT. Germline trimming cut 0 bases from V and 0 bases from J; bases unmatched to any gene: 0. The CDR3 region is CASSDSTSGSTDTQYF. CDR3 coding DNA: TGTGCCAGCAGTGACTCGACTAGCGGGAGCACAGATACGCAGTATTTT.

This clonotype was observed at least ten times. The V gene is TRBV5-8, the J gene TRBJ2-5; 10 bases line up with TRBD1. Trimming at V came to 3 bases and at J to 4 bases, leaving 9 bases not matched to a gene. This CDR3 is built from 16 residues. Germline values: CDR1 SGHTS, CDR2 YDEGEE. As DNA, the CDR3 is TGTGCCAGCAGCTCCCCGACAGGGGGCGAGGGAGAGACCCAGTACTTC. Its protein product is CASSSPTGGEGETQYF.

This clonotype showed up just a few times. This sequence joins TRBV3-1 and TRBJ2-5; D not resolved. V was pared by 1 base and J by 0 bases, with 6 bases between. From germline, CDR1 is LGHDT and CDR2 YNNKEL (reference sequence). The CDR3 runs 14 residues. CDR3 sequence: CASSQGAYQETQYF. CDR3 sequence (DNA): TGTGCCAGCAGCCAAGGGGCATACCAAGAGACCCAGTACTTC.

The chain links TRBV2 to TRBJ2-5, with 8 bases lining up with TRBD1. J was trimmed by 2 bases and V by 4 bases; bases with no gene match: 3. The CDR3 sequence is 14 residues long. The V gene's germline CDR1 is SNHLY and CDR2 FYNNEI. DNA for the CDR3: TGTGCCAGCAGTGCAAGGACAGGGCAAGAGACCCAGTACTTC. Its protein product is CASSARTGQETQYF.

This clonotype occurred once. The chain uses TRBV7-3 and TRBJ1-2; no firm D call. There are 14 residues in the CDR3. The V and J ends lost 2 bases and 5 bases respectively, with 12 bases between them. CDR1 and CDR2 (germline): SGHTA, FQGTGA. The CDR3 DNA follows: TGTGCCAGCAGCTTAGCGGGCCGCGTTTATGGCTACACCTTC. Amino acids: CASSLAGRVYGYTF.

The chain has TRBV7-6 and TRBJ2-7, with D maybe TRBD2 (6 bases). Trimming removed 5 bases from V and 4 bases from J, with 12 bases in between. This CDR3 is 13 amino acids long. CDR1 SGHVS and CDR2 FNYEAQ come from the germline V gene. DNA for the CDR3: TGTGCCAGCAGCACCGGGAGTGGGTACGAGCAGTACTTC. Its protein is CASSTGSGYEQYF.

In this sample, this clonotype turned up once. CDR3 protein: CSVGGLAGGEVGGANVLTF. The CDR3 nucleotides are TGCAGCGTCGGCGGACTAGCGGGAGGGGAGGTCGGTGGGGCCAACGTCCTGACTTTC. The chain couples TRBV29-1 to TRBJ2-6; 15 positions match TRBD2. CDR1 and CDR2 from the germline V gene are SQVTM and ANQGSEA. The CDR3 totals 19 residues. The V and J ends lost 6 bases and 3 bases, in that order; junction bases with no gene match: 12.

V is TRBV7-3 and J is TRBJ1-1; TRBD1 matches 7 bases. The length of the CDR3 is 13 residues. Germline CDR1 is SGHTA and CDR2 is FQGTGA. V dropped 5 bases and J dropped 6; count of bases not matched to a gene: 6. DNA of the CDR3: TGTGCCAGCAGCGGACAGGACAGTGCTGAAGCTTTCTTT. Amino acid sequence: CASSGQDSAEAFF.

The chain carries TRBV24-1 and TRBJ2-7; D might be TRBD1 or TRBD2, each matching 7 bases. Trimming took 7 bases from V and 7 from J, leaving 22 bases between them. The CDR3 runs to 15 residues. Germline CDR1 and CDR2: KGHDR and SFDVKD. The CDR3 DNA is TGTGCCACCAGCGCACAGGGGACTACCTACAATGAGCAGTACTTC. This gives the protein CATSAQGTTYNEQYF.

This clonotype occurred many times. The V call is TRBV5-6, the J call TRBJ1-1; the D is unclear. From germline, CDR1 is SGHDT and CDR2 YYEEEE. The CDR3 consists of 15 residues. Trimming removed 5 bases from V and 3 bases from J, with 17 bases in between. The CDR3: CASSIIWGRDTEAFF. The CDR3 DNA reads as TGTGCCAGCAGTATAATCTGGGGAAGGGACACTGAAGCTTTCTTT. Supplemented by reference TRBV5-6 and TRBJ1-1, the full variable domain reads DAGVTQSPTHLIKTRGQQVTLRCSPKSGHDTVSWYQQALGQGPQFIFQYYEEEERQRGNFPDRFSGHQFPNYSSELNVNALLLGDSALYLCASSIIWGRDTEAFFGQGTRLTVV.

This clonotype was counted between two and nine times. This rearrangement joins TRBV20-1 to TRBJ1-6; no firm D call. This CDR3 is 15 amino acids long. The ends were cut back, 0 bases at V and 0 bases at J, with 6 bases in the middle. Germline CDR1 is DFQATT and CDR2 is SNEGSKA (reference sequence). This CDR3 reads CSARDDLSYNSPLHF. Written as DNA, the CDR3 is TGCAGTGCTAGAGATGACCTCTCCTATAATTCACCCCTCCACTTT.

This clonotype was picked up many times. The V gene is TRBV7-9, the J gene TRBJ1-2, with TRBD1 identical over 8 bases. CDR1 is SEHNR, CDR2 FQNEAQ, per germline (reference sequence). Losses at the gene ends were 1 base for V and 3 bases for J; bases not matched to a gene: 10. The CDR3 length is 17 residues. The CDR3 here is CASSLGLTGGFDYGYTF. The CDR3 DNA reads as TGTGCCAGCAGCTTAGGCCTCACAGGGGGTTTTGACTATGGCTACACCTTC.

The CDR3 protein is CASSPWGYTEAFF. CDR3 nucleotides: TGTGCCAGCTCTCCATGGGGGTACACTGAAGCTTTCTTT. The chain recombines TRBV7-2 with TRBJ1-1; D possibly corresponds to TRBD1 (5 bases). Trimming cost V 8 bases and J 3 bases, with 13 bases left between them. CDR1 and CDR2 (germline): SGHTA, FQGNSA. The CDR3 runs to 13 residues.